Presented here are 5 T cell receptor beta chains from one specimen sequenced in a study of blood T cell repertoires in COVID-19. Assay: immunoSEQ multiplex PCR; the TCRdb copy retains only in-frame clones and omits some. This sample has around 200,000 clones, with 70% to 90% found just once. The sequencing input was peripheral blood. The receptor set was obtained from a man between 60 and 70 years old with acute or convalescent COVID-19.

The rearrangement uses TRBV28 and TRBJ2-4; TRBD2 aligns across 9 bases. The CDR3 extends over 18 amino acids. Germline values: CDR1 MDHEN, CDR2 SYDVKM. Trimming at V came to 4 bases and at J to 2 bases, leaving 12 bases not matched to a gene. CDR3 amino acids: CASSSAGTSFGSKNIQYF. The CDR3 coding sequence is TGTGCCAGCAGTTCGGCCGGGACTAGCTTCGGGTCCAAAAACATTCAGTACTTC.

This clone was seen more than once but under ten times. The rearrangement uses TRBV24-1 and TRBJ2-3; 9 bases line up with TRBD1. The CDR3 sequence is 15 residues long. Trimming removed 4 bases from V and 3 bases from J; junction bases left unmatched: 4. Germline V lookup: CDR1 KGHDR, CDR2 SFDVKD. The CDR3 DNA is TGTGCCACCAGTGACGGGGACAGGGATACAGATACGCAGTATTTT. Encoded protein: CATSDGDRDTDTQYF.

This clone was observed a few times. The CDR3 DNA is TGTGCCAGCAAAACTAGCGGGACCTACAATGAGCAGTTCTTC. Its protein product is CASKTSGTYNEQFF. V usage is TRBV6-6 and J usage is TRBJ2-1; 10 nucleotides match TRBD2. Germline lookup yields CDR1 MNHNY and CDR2 SVGAGI (reference sequence). The length of the CDR3 is 14 residues. V lost 7 bases to trimming and J lost 2 bases; unmatched junction nucleotides: 2.

This clone was counted once. V gene TRBV24-1 combines with J gene TRBJ1-1; D remains ambiguous. Looked up from germline, CDR1 is KGHDR and CDR2 is SFDVKD. Trimming removed 3 bases at V and 7 bases at J, with 11 bases between. CDR3 length equals 13 residues. The CDR3 protein is CATSDVMSSEAFF. The DNA for the CDR3 is TGTGCCACCAGTGATGTAATGTCGAGTGAAGCTTTCTTT.

This chain uses TRBV7-2 with TRBJ2-4; TRBD1 matches at 7 bases. The V and J ends lost 3 bases and 8 bases, in that order; junction bases with no gene match: 10. CDR1 is SGHTA and CDR2 is FQGNSA in the germline V gene. The CDR3 has 15 residues. The CDR3 coding sequence is TGTGCCAGCAGCTTCTACCTCGGACAGGAGGACATTCAGTACTTC. The encoded protein is CASSFYLGQEDIQYF.